This entry features one TCR beta chain sequence. Assay: immunoSEQ multiplex PCR; the TCRdb copy retains only in-frame clones and omits some. Of about 340,000 clones in the sample, around 83% were seen once. The data are from a study of blood T cell repertoires in COVID-19. The CDR3 extends over 20 amino acids. Sequenced material: peripheral blood. The chain employs TRBV21-1 and TRBJ2-3; TRBD2 reflects the table's D call only, with no check against the DNA. TRBV21-1 is labeled a pseudogene. This TCR derives from a man aged 25 to 40 with active or convalescent COVID-19. The CDR3 reads CASSTGTSGGFWTSTDTQYF. The CDR3 coding sequence is TGTGCCAGCAGCACCGGGACTAGCGGGGGGTTTTGGACGAGCACAGATACGCAGTATTTT.